This TCR beta chain comes out of a study of blood T cell repertoires in COVID-19. Study details: PBMCs, B-cell-depleted T cells, or T cells were the source of the cDNA or gDNA that made up the material.

The authors' processing: Estimates of nucleated cell counts were drawn from the amplification of reference gene primers. Repertoires were generated with immunoSEQ multiplex PCR, while TCRdb's copy carries only in-frame clones and drops some. That table supplies the V and J calls and clone size; D and trimming were determined from the DNA. The sample includes roughly 100,000 clones, around 84% of them seen just once. Germline assignment: CDR1 SGHAT and CDR2 FQNNGV. The CDR3 is 15 amino acids. Trimming removed 3 bases from V and 2 bases from J; junction bases left unmatched: 5. The gene calls are TRBV11-2 and TRBJ2-3; 7 nucleotides align to TRBD2. Sequences were obtained from peripheral blood. The source is a human donor in a cohort sampled during active COVID-19. CDR3 residues: CASSLGLAVTDTQYF. In nucleotides, the CDR3 is TGTGCCAGCAGCTTGGGTCTAGCGGTCACAGATACGCAGTATTTT. Full variable domain (missing parts from reference TRBV11-2 and TRBJ2-3): EAGVAQSPRYKIIEKRQSVAFWCNPISGHATLYWYQQILGQGPKLLIQFQNNGVVDDSQLPKDRFSAERLKGVDSTLKIQPAKLEDSAVYLCASSLGLAVTDTQYFGPGTRLTVL.